The 9 T cell receptor beta chains in this list originate from one sample, sequenced in a study of cytomegalovirus exposure and HLA in healthy donors (dated by TCRdb to the late 2010s). The library was obtained by the immunoSEQ multiplex PCR assay. For the multiplex PCR, a mixture combining 60 forward primers for TCR Vbeta segments and 13 reverse primers for TCR Jbeta segments was used. TCRdb provides this immuneACCESS table in a form limited to in-frame rearrangements. Some clones are lacking; in checked studies, under half of them reflect an unresolved V gene, and why the rest are absent is not known. The sample data list approximately 190,000 clones, and 75% to 80% of these were observed just once. The top ten hold roughly 2.1% of the sample. The sample comprised PBMCs. The receptors were gathered from a woman in her twenties or thirties in good health and CMV-seropositive.

The chain links TRBV19 to TRBJ1-2; maybe TRBD1 (6 bases). CDR3 length equals 13 residues. Trimming removed 5 bases from V and 6 bases from J, with 13 bases in between. The germline gives CDR1 LNHDA, CDR2 SQIVND (reference sequence). CDR3 region: CASSLHRVHGYTF. The CDR3 region has the DNA TGTGCCAGTAGTCTTCACAGGGTCCATGGCTACACCTTC.

This sequence joins TRBV11-2 and TRBJ1-1; the D is unclear. The germline V gene has CDR1 SGHAT and CDR2 FQNNGV. V dropped 1 base and J dropped 0 bases, with 6 bases sitting between them. This CDR3 spans 14 amino acids. CDR3 sequence (DNA): TGTGCCAGCAGCTTAGTCGGGATGAACACTGAAGCTTTCTTT. It translates to CASSLVGMNTEAFF.

This chain connects TRBV7-9 to TRBJ1-5; D unresolved. V was cut by 3 bases and J by 6 bases, with 9 bases left in between. This CDR3 is built from 13 residues. Germline assignment: CDR1 SEHNR and CDR2 FQNEAQ (reference sequence). As DNA, the CDR3 is TGTGCCAGCAGCTTCAGCGCGGGTCAGCCCCAGCATTTT. It codes for CASSFSAGQPQHF.

Remarks on this clone: The same CDR3 arises from other DNA sequences in this sample as well. The V call is TRBV27, the J call TRBJ1-5, with D perhaps TRBD1 (6 bases). With 3 bases removed from V and 4 bases from J, the gap between germline ends came to 10 bases. This CDR3 spans 14 amino acids. CDR1 is MNHEY, CDR2 SMNVEV, per germline (reference sequence). The CDR3: CASSFLQGNQPQHF. DNA of the CDR3: TGTGCCAGCAGTTTTTTGCAGGGGAATCAGCCCCAGCATTTT.

This clone was detected a few times. The chain combines TRBV7-2 with TRBJ2-4, with 7 bases matching TRBD2. This CDR3 is 13 amino acids long. Germline V gives CDR1 SGHTA, CDR2 FQGNSA. V was clipped by 2 bases and J by 9 bases; unmatched bases: 4. The CDR3 loop reads CASSLSGRGIQYF. CDR3 sequence (DNA): TGTGCCAGCAGCTTAAGTGGGAGGGGCATTCAGTACTTC.

The chain is built from TRBV7-2 and TRBJ2-1; 8 bases align to TRBD1. The germline gives CDR1 SGHTA, CDR2 FQGNSA. The CDR3 spans 16 residues. Trimming removed 4 bases from V and 4 bases from J; junction bases left unmatched: 9. CDR3 sequence reads: CASSSGGTGRYNEQFF. CDR3 DNA sequence: TGTGCCAGCAGCTCCGGTGGGACAGGCCGGTACAATGAGCAGTTCTTC.

The V call is TRBV7-9, the J call TRBJ1-4, with D possibly TRBD1 on 5 matching bases. CDR3 size: 15 residues. V was shortened by 5 bases and J by 5 bases, with 15 bases between the two germline ends. Germline V lookup: CDR1 SEHNR, CDR2 FQNEAQ (reference sequence). The CDR3 DNA reads TGTGCCAGCAGCAATCGACGGGGGGGGAATGAAAAACTGTTTTTT. Its translation: CASSNRRGGNEKLFF.

This rearrangement joins TRBV5-6 to TRBJ1-2; weak D call: TRBD1 (5 bases). Per germline, CDR1 SGHDT and CDR2 YYEEEE. This CDR3 spans 11 amino acids. Trimming pared 0 bases from V and 8 bases from J, leaving 5 bases between. The CDR3 nucleotides are TGTGCCAGCAGCTTGGGGGGCGGCTACACCTTC. It is translated as CASSLGGGYTF.

The V gene is TRBV2, the J gene TRBJ2-3, with TRBD2 matching 11 bases. V shed 7 bases, J shed 2 bases, and the junction held 8 bases outside the gene matches. CDR1 SNHLY and CDR2 FYNNEI come from the germline V gene. This CDR3 comprises 16 residues. Written as DNA, the CDR3 is TGTGCCAGCACAGGGGCTAGCGGGGGGCCCACAGATACGCAGTATTTT. Protein product: CASTGASGGPTDTQYF.